This T cell receptor beta chain was found in a study of shared clonotypes between healthy human individuals. In CD8 memory, CD45RO+ cells were put together with CCR7-negative CD45RA+ TemRA cells. Sequencing used immunoSEQ multiplex PCR; TCRdb keeps in-frame clones, though not all of them. The sample has approximately 710,000 clones; 90% are singletons. Sequenced: memory CD8+ T cells from PBMCs. As to subset: CD45RO+ cells pooled with CCR7-negative TemRA cells. This clonotype was obtained from a man aged 18 to 29 in good health. Some clones in this sample may be carry-over from other donors' samples.

For the CDR3, the DNA is TGTGCCAGCAGTTATCCGGGACTCCTATCCTACGAGCAGTACTTC. Its protein is CASSYPGLLSYEQYF. The gene calls are TRBV6-6 and TRBJ2-7; possible D gene TRBD2, 6 bases. CDR1 MNHNY and CDR2 SVGAGI come from the germline V gene (reference sequence). V gave up 3 bases and J gave up 1 base, with 13 bases separating them. The CDR3 contains 15 residues.